This TCR beta chain was found in a study of regulatory and conventional T cells in RAG deficiency. General study points: Treg unique TCR beta sequences were about 91-fold fewer in Omenn syndrome and CID/AS patients than controls. Shannon entropy was markedly lower and Simpson indices higher in RAG-deficient patients than control T-cell subsets.

TCRdb's table, derived via immunoSEQ multiplex PCR, lists solely in-frame clones and lacks some. The sample includes 30,000 to 35,000 clones, just under 90% of them seen just once. Details on this clone: Antigen unknown.

The CDR3 runs to 15 residues. Trimming shortened V by 10 bases and J by 3 bases, and 18 bases separated the two germline ends. Germline V gene lookup returns CDR1 MDHEN and CDR2 SYDVKM. The sample was also linked to a second study, of regulatory T cells. That work states: Amplification used 52 TRBV primers and 13 TRBJ primers.

Sequenced material: CD8+ T cells sorted from blood. The receptor comes from a human donor in good health. V and J are TRBV28 and TRBJ1-4; D possibly corresponds to TRBD1 (5 bases). DNA for the CDR3: TGTGCCACCACAACCACGGGACCGGCTAATGAAAAACTGTTTTTT. It yields the protein CATTTTGPANEKLFF.